These 17 T cell receptor beta chains were all obtained from the same sample, sequenced in a study of cytomegalovirus exposure and HLA in healthy donors. Researchers ran the PCR with 60 Vbeta and 13 Jbeta primers. Assay used: immunoSEQ multiplex PCR; TCRdb lists only in-frame clones, some missing. The table lists some 200,000 clones, approximately 79% of them singletons. Sequenced material: PBMCs. These receptors all come from a middle-aged man in good health and CMV-seropositive.

The rearrangement joins TRBV15 to TRBJ1-2, with D perhaps TRBD1 (6 bases). The germline V gene has CDR1 LNHNV and CDR2 YYDKDF (reference sequence). The V end was cut by 3 bases, the J end by 10 bases, with 21 bases between. The CDR3 has 15 amino acids. CDR3 DNA: TGTGCCACCAGCAGCGATAGGGGGGGAAATCTGCCCTACACCTTC. It specifies CATSSDRGGNLPYTF.

This chain uses TRBV6-5 with TRBJ1-3; D might be TRBD1 (6 bases). CDR1 MNHEY and CDR2 SVGAGI come from the germline V gene. Trimming shortened V by 1 base and J by 4 bases, and 14 bases separated the two germline ends. This CDR3 spans 16 amino acids. As DNA, the CDR3 is TGTGCCAGCAGTTACTTTCCAGGGGCAGGCGGAAACACCATATATTTT. As protein: CASSYFPGAGGNTIYF.

The rearrangement uses TRBV30 and TRBJ1-3; D is unclear. Germline V CDR1 and CDR2: GTSNPN, SVGIG (reference sequence). V lost 4 bases, J lost 4 bases, and 8 bases lay in between. CDR3 length: 12 amino acids. CDR3 DNA: TGTGCCTGGACGCTCAGGGGAAACACCATATATTTT. It codes for CAWTLRGNTIYF. The complete variable domain, with remaining parts taken from reference TRBV30 and TRBJ1-3, reads SQTIHQWPATLVQPVGSPLSLECTVEGTSNPNLYWYRQAAGRGLQLLFYSVGIGQISSEVPQNLSASRPQDRQFILSSKKLLLSDSGFYLCAWTLRGNTIYFGEGSWLTVV.

The chain carries TRBV14 and TRBJ2-2, with D maybe TRBD2 (6 bases). The V end was cut by 1 base, the J end by 7 bases, with 28 bases between. The CDR3 sequence is 20 residues long. Germline-derived CDR1 and CDR2 are SGHDN and FVKESK. The CDR3 DNA is TGTGCCAGCAGCCAAGGTCCGCCCTGGCGGGCATTGTGGGGAGGCGGGGAGCTGTTTTTT. It is translated as CASSQGPPWRALWGGGELFF.

V and J are TRBV2 and TRBJ2-1; 11 positions match TRBD2. The germline V gene encodes CDR1 SNHLY and CDR2 FYNNEI. With 7 bases clipped from V and 9 bases from J, the junction kept 5 bases outside the gene matches. The CDR3 length is 13 residues. The CDR3 protein is CASNSGGASEQFF. The DNA of the CDR3 is TGTGCCAGCAATAGCGGGGGGGCCTCTGAGCAGTTCTTC.

This chain connects TRBV9 to TRBJ2-3; 9 nucleotides line up with TRBD1. V dropped 3 bases and J dropped 4; count of bases not matched to a gene: 9. This CDR3 comprises 16 residues. Per germline, CDR1 SGDLS and CDR2 YYNGEE. Written as DNA, the CDR3 is TGTGCCAGCAGCGCGACCGGGACAGGGTTTGCAGATACGCAGTATTTT. This gives the protein CASSATGTGFADTQYF.

The rearrangement joins TRBV7-2 to TRBJ2-1; the match to TRBD2 covers 14 bases. Looked up from germline, CDR1 is SGHTA and CDR2 is FQGNSA. V shed 4 bases and J 5 bases; nucleotides not matched to a gene: 4. CDR3 size: 16 residues. The CDR3 DNA is TGTGCCAGCAGCTACGGACTAGCGGGGGGCGACAATGAGCAGTTCTTC. It codes for CASSYGLAGGDNEQFF.

The chain carries TRBV29-1 and TRBJ1-4, with 8 nucleotides matching TRBD1. Germline CDR1 and CDR2: SQVTM and ANQGSEA. The CDR3 is 13 residues long. V was pared by 3 bases and J by 8 bases, with 5 bases of the junction left unmatched. The CDR3 sequence: CSVDGTGGEKLFF. DNA of the CDR3: TGCAGCGTTGATGGGACAGGTGGCGAAAAACTGTTTTTT. Based on the CDR3 plus reference TRBV29-1 and TRBJ1-4, the full variable domain is SAVISQKPSRDICQRGTSLTIQCQVDSQVTMMFWYRQQPGQSLTLIATANQGSEATYESGFVIDKFPISRPNLTFSTLTVSNMSPEDSSIYLCSVDGTGGEKLFFGSGTQLSVL.

The CDR3 sequence: CASSAGGALWEETQYF. CDR3 coding DNA: TGTGCCAGCAGCGCGGGAGGGGCCCTTTGGGAAGAGACCCAGTACTTC. The J gene is TRBJ2-5, the V gene TRBV9, with 8 bases aligning to TRBD2. J lost 3 bases, V lost 3 bases, and 10 bases had no gene match. The CDR3 sequence is 16 residues long. CDR1 is SGDLS and CDR2 is YYNGEE in the germline V gene.

A single count supports this clone. V and J are TRBV29-1 and TRBJ2-7; D gene ambiguous. Per the germline V gene, CDR1 is SQVTM and CDR2 is ANQGSEA. The length of the CDR3 is 11 residues. V was pared by 0 bases and J by 3 bases, with 3 bases between. This CDR3 reads CSVEDNYEQYF. As DNA, the CDR3 is TGCAGCGTTGAAGATAACTACGAGCAGTACTTC.

The genes are TRBV5-1 and TRBJ2-7, with 10 nucleotides matching TRBD1. The CDR3 runs to 15 residues. In germline, CDR1 is SGHRS, CDR2 YFSETQ. With V trimmed by 2 bases and J by 2 bases, 4 bases remained unmatched. The CDR3 coding sequence is TGCGCCAGCAGCTTCGGTGGACAGGGGGCCTACGAGCAGTACTTC. It codes for CASSFGGQGAYEQYF. Combining the CDR3 with reference TRBV5-1 and TRBJ2-7 gives the whole variable domain KAGVTQTPRYLIKTRGQQVTLSCSPISGHRSVSWYQQTPGQGLQFLFEYFSETQRNKGNFPGRFSGRQFSNSRSEMNVSTLELGDSALYLCASSFGGQGAYEQYFGPGTRLTVT.

Points on this clone: Other DNA sequences in this specimen translate into the identical CDR3. V gene TRBV7-2 combines with J gene TRBJ2-7, with TRBD1 as a possible D gene (6 bases). This CDR3 is built from 13 residues. CDR1 SGHTA and CDR2 FQGNSA come from the germline V gene. Trimming left V 1 base short and J 9 bases short, with 13 bases between. CDR3 sequence: CASSLEGQSRQYF. The CDR3, as DNA: TGTGCCAGCAGCTTAGAAGGACAGTCGCGGCAGTACTTC.

This rearrangement joins TRBV25-1 to TRBJ1-2; TRBD1 matches at 7 bases. The germline V gene has CDR1 MGHDK and CDR2 SYGVNS. The CDR3 has 17 amino acids. J gave up 2 bases and V 0 bases, and 9 bases lay outside the gene matches. CDR3 amino acids: CASSEYGIAGQNYGYTF. The DNA for the CDR3 is TGTGCCAGCAGTGAATACGGAATTGCGGGACAGAACTATGGCTACACCTTC.

The chain employs TRBV7-8 and TRBJ2-3; D gene ambiguous. The CDR3 is 11 amino acids. Germline CDR1 and CDR2: SGHVS and FQNEAQ. V lost 3 bases, J lost 5 bases, and 3 bases lay in between. The CDR3 loop reads CASSFLDTQYF. The DNA for the CDR3 is TGTGCCAGCAGCTTTCTAGATACGCAGTATTTT.

The V and J genes are TRBV19 and TRBJ1-1; D may be TRBD1 (5 bases). The CDR3 totals 14 residues. Germline V gene data show CDR1 as LNHDA and CDR2 as SQIVND (reference sequence). Trimming took off 0 bases at V and 8 bases at J, with 13 bases between the two ends. Written as DNA, the CDR3 is TGTGCCAGTAGTATAGACTCGGCAGGGATGGAAGCTTTCTTT. It encodes CASSIDSAGMEAFF.

Worth noting for this clone: A junction boundary mismatches the germline segment, possibly from a read error. The rearrangement joins TRBV7-9 to TRBJ1-1; D may be TRBD1 (6 bases). Looked up from germline, CDR1 is SEHNR and CDR2 is FQNEAQ (reference sequence). This CDR3 comprises 12 residues. CDR3 bases: TGTTCCAGCAGCAGTACAGGGATTGAAGCTTTCTTT. Protein: CSSSSTGIEAFF.

This sequence joins TRBV9 and TRBJ2-1; 8 positions match TRBD1. V gave up 5 bases and J gave up 8 bases; unmatched junction bases: 12. This CDR3 contains 15 residues. Germline CDR1 SGDLS, CDR2 YYNGEE. The CDR3 coding sequence is TGTGCCAGCAGAGATGGACAGGGAGGTTCAGATGAGCAGTTCTTC. Amino acid sequence: CASRDGQGGSDEQFF.